The present T cell receptor (beta chain) was sequenced within a study of cytomegalovirus exposure and HLA in healthy donors (TCRdb year 2017). For the study in its entirety: According to an earlier analysis of several hundred of the donors, roughly 180 million T cells yielded 117 million unique TCR beta sequences and 276 Gb of sequence data. Four to six DR-DQ haplotypes were handled as single units for association and clustering, since linkage in the cohort was strong. In an earlier analysis of a few hundred of the donors, high-throughput TCR beta sequencing was used to judge whether each TCR beta V gene segment behaved as functional or pseudogenic. Among the 398 genotyped donors, 81% belonged to the genetic ancestry cluster associated with self-reported Caucasian donors. An early release that covered roughly 600 HLA-typed donors contained 250 to 350 gigabases of sequencing data and tens of millions of unique TCR sequences. The T cell repertoires of 700 or so subjects were profiled by immunosequencing and related to cytomegalovirus serostatus. Typing coverage differed by locus: A, B, C, DRB1 and DQB1 were typed in roughly 620-640 donors, DQA1 in 500 to 550, DPA1 in nearly 610, and DPB1 in roughly 470. HLA typing included class I and class II loci at four-digit resolution. The aim of the study was to test whether cataloging public T cell receptors could identify signatures of past pathogen exposure. The study combined high-throughput TCR immunosequencing, statistical association of individual TCRs with disease status, and machine learning to predict cytomegalovirus infection status. Donor age, sex, ethnicity and CMV serostatus were collected together with the repertoire data. To study patterns of TCR occurrence, a later analysis re-analyzed previously published TCR beta repertoires from more than 550 donors and added high-resolution HLA genotyping. Among 300 to 500 genotyped donors of the cohort, an average of roughly 230,000 unique TCR beta nucleotide sequences was sequenced per donor, of which about 19% were non-productive. Besides the first cohort of some 670 subjects, a separate validation cohort made up of roughly 130 different subjects was used. Rather than using new phenotypic data, the later analysis identified candidate immune exposures from TCR beta sequences and from how often those sequences occurred across donors. Genome-wide SNP genotypes for about 55% of the roughly 670 donors were used in a later genetic analysis, which treated that subset as a discovery cohort. All discovery cohort repertoires had been generated using a single sequencing platform. The full study reports these points: A later analysis reported that several top co-occurrence clusters appeared linked to parvovirus B19, influenza, CMV and Epstein-Barr virus. Correlated functional status among segregating V segments might reflect linkage disequilibrium, but an unknown experimental factor could not be ruled out. A later analysis found that TCR association rates varied across HLA loci, with DRB1 alleles showing the most associated TCRs and HLA-C alleles the fewest. According to a later genetic analysis, donors in an Asian-associated ancestry cluster had fewer N-insertions in productive TCRs than the approximately 690-donor mean. Some IMGT-functional V segments, including TRBV6-2 and TRBV6-3, could not be distinguished by the 87-base-pair reads and were therefore excluded. The sequencing pipeline was judged likely to have produced a cluster of highly shared sequence variants as a technical artifact. In a later analysis, most CMV-associated TCR beta chains were found to appear HLA-restricted, with HLA associations seemingly driven largely by CMV exposure. An association between a missense DCLRE1C variant and V-gene and J-gene trimming of TCR beta chains was found in a later genetic analysis and replicated in an independent cohort. In a later analysis, some 18,000 TCR beta sequences were associated with specific HLA alleles at a false discovery rate of 0.05. For the cohort, immune exposure information was limited to CMV serostatus. In a later analysis, HLA-associated TCR beta chains were found to be more clonally expanded and to have lower generation probabilities than equally common non-associated chains. Because counts were too low, about 15 rarely observed V segments, including chromosome 9 orphons, were left out of the earlier analysis of roughly 600 of the donors. A further reported finding was that TCR beta sequences accurately predicted the HLA-A and HLA-B alleles for most subjects in the first cohort. The study gave a list of under 200 TCR beta chains associated with cytomegalovirus. Because HLA typing was missing for some donors at each locus, association tests included only the typed subset. Only TCR beta chains were sequenced in this cohort, and the absence of alpha or paired-chain data limited detectable features. Most TCR sequences were observed very rarely across donors, whereas some public TCRs were present in many individuals. A few of the identified cytomegalovirus-associated TCR beta chains were confirmed in vitro to be specific for cytomegalovirus antigens. Sequencing depth was assumed to be roughly uniform across donors in the presence/absence analyses, though that assumption may not hold. Strong co-occurrence of HLA alleles, especially DR and DQ, made assigning TCR associations to individual alleles difficult. The classifier was reported to diagnose cytomegalovirus status with high specificity and sensitivity in both the original cohort and the validation cohort. It was suggested by the authors that the approach could potentially be generalized to other disease states and immunological phenotypes. In an earlier analysis of some 550 of the donors, most TCR beta V segments were observed in productive rearrangements about 90% or about 30% of the time, broadly matching IMGT annotations.

From the cysteine through the phenylalanine, the CDR3 covers 14 amino acids. Only the CDR3 portion is preserved as DNA: 42 bases, with reading frame beginning at the first base. CDR1 and CDR2 were assigned from the germline V gene as SGDLS and YYNGEE. V lost 0 bases and J lost 5 bases; the stretch between them is 10 bases long. About this clone: What this receptor recognizes is not known.

Library construction relied on the immunoSEQ multiplex PCR assay. The multiplex PCR relied on a mix of 60 forward primers for TCR Vbeta segments and 13 reverse primers for TCR Jbeta segments. Amplification of the CDR3 region of rearranged TCR beta genes was performed with a multiplex PCR assay on genomic DNA. The Illumina HiSeq System was used to sequence the amplified TCR beta libraries as 87-base-pair reads. Per the original workflow: Across the 600 to 700 repertoires, a later analysis counted approximately 75 million unique TCR beta chains, 8.5 million to 12 million of which were shared by at least two donors. A nearest-neighbor algorithm error-corrected the raw reads and collapsed the reads into unique sequences, merging closely related sequences to remove PCR and sequencing errors. CDR3 sequences were aligned to IMGT reference sequences to assign V, D and J gene segments. For a sequence to be retained, a match of at least six nucleotides to both a V gene segment and a J gene segment was required. Rearrangements were called productive when the CDR3 lacked stop codons and stayed in frame with V and J; all others were non-productive. Following IMGT convention, CDR3 was defined as the stretch from the second conserved V-encoded cysteine to the conserved J-encoded phenylalanine. Sequences without an unambiguous match to a single V gene segment were excluded from the earlier analysis of about 600 of the donors. In an earlier analysis of several hundred of the donors, V segments were called functional above 56.7% productive rearrangements and were called segregating when the between-donor standard deviation exceeded 5%. A statistical classification framework was built to diagnose cytomegalovirus status from the catalog of TCR beta chain sequences. A later analysis assigned V and J genes by comparing TCR nucleotide sequences with IMGT/GENE-DB human TR gene sequences. The TCRdist pipeline was used in a later analysis to assign CDR3 sequences and most-parsimonious VDJ recombination scenarios. In a later analysis, each TCR beta chain was defined by its CDR3 amino acid sequence together with its V-gene family, and reads lacking a unique V-gene family were excluded. To address suspected cross-contamination and a sequencing artifact, a later analysis removed approximately 600 highly shared, low-generation-probability nucleotide sequences. A later analysis calculated a clonal expansion index for each public chain from normalized within-repertoire ranks of inferred template counts. In a later analysis, generation probabilities were computed with a VDJ recombination model fitted to out-of-frame rearrangements, and the resulting probabilities were checked against IGoR. In a later analysis, TCR-TCR, TCR-HLA and TCR-CMV co-occurrence was scored with hypergeometric tests, and a repertoire-size bias correction was applied to TCR pairs. To estimate false discovery rates, a later analysis permuted the HLA or CMV assignments 20 times. In a later analysis, co-occurring TCRs were grouped using DBSCAN, and TCRdist sequence similarity was added for clustering within HLA-allele-positive subsets. For co-occurrence clustering, repertoires with fewer than 30,000 or more than 120,000 public chains were excluded, along with about five repertoires with anomalous nucleotide sharing. Held by TCRdb, this immuneACCESS table contains in-frame sequences only and omits some clones. Under half of the omission traces to an unresolved V gene where checked; the cause of the rest is unknown. V, J and clone size are taken as reported in that table, and D and trimming were inferred from the DNA itself. The sample table holds about 140,000 clones. Of the sample, 2% to 2.5% is held by the ten largest clones.

In total, 666 healthy bone marrow donors made up the cohort. At the time of sampling, every cohort member was nominally healthy, though immune exposures that went unrecorded were likely present. The donor tested CMV seronegative and was one of the 352 seronegative cohort members. A peripheral blood sample was provided by each donor, and peripheral blood mononuclear cells were used for TCR beta sequencing. Genomic DNA was extracted from the blood cell samples with the Qiagen DNeasy Blood Extraction Kit. The sequence was obtained from a young woman in good health and CMV-seronegative. The sample comprised PBMCs. Rearrangement joined TRBV9 to TRBJ2-3, and perhaps TRBD1 as D gene, on 5 matching bases. For the CDR3, the sequence is CASSVGREGDTQYF. The bases are TGTGCCAGCAGCGTAGGCAGGGAAGGAGATACGCAGTATTTT.